The subject of this entry is one TCR beta chain. The antigen remains unidentified. The data are from a study of T cell responses to AZD1222 COVID-19 vaccine. CDR1 is SEHNR, CDR2 FQNEAQ, per germline (reference sequence). This CDR3 has 15 amino acids. V dropped 5 bases and J dropped 2 bases, with 13 bases sitting between them. General observations from the study: Baseline serostatus was positive in only 5 to 7 AZD1222 recipients. Scientists sampled the repertoires only once the peak T cell response had passed.

Generated by immunoSEQ multiplex PCR, the TCRdb table keeps only in-frame clones and is missing some. The data contain about 200,000 clones, approximately 93% of them singletons. The sequence was obtained from an adult who received the AZD1222 COVID-19 vaccine. The chain employs TRBV7-9 and TRBJ2-1; D is possibly TRBD2 (5 bases). Sample: peripheral blood, taken 28 days after the second AZD1222 dose. The CDR3 region is CASSQEVSPYNEQFF. DNA of the CDR3: TGTGCCAGCAGCCAGGAGGTATCTCCCTACAATGAGCAGTTCTTC.